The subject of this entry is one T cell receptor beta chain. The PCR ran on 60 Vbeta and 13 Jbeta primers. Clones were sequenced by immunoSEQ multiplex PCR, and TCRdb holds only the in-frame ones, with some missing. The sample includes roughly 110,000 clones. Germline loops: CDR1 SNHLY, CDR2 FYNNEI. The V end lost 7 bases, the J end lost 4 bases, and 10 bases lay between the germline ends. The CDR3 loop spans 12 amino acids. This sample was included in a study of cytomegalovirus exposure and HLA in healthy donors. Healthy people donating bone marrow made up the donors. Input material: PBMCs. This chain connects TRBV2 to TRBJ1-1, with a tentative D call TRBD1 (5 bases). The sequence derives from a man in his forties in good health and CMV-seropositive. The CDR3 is CASIGGGTEAFF. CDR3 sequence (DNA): TGTGCCAGCATCGGCGGGGGCACTGAAGCTTTCTTT.